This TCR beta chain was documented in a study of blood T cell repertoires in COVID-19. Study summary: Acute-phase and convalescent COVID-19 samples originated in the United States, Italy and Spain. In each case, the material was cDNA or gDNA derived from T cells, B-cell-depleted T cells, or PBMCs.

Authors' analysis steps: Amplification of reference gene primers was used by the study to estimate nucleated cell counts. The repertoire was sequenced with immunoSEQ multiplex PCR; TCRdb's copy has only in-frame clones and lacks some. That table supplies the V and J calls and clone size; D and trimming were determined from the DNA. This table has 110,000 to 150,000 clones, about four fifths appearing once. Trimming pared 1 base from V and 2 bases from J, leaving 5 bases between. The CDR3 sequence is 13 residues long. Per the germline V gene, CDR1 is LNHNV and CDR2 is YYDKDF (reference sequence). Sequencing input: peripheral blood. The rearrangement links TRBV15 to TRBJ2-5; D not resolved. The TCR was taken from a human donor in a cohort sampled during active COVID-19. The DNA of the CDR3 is TGTGCCACCAGCAGAGCCTATCAAGAGACCCAGTACTTC. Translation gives CATSRAYQETQYF. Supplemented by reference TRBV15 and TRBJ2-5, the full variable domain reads DAMVIQNPRYQVTQFGKPVTLSCSQTLNHNVMYWYQQKSSQAPKLLFHYYDKDFNNEADTPDNFQSRRPNTSFCFLDIRSPGLGDTAMYLCATSRAYQETQYFGPGTRLLVL.